Sequencing of this T cell receptor (beta chain) was carried out in a study of early T cells in non-severe SARS-CoV-2 infection. V lost 2 bases to trimming and J lost 2 bases, with 10 bases between them. This CDR3 region has 14 residues. Germline assignment: CDR1 SGHDT and CDR2 YYEEEE. The protocol attached unique molecular identifiers to individual cDNA molecules. In TCRdb, the 5' RACE reads were re-called with MiXCR into one record per CDR3 protein. The table lists around 79,000 distinct CDR3 sequences, 10% to 12% of them singletons. This sample comprised whole blood, obtained at baseline. The sequence was collected from an adult who was a healthcare worker with PCR-confirmed SARS-CoV-2 infection or an uninfected control (not recorded which). The V gene is TRBV5-6, the J gene TRBJ1-1; the D is unclear. CDR3 region: CASSFRLKNTEAFF. CDR3 coding DNA: TGTGCCAGCAGCTTCCGTCTGAAAAACACTGAAGCTTTCTTT.